This T cell receptor beta chain emerged from a study of blood T cells in healthy people across ages. The sample holds a few counts of this clonotype. Through a sample-barcoded 5' primer and a J-beta primer mix, a second PCR was run for roughly 6 to 11 cycles. TCRdb ran MiXCR on the 5' RACE reads and lists one entry per CDR3 protein. Seen here are some 880,000 distinct CDR3 sequences, 35% to 40% observed once, and the top ten hold 10% to 15%. V was pared by 5 bases and J by 4 bases, with 23 bases between. The CDR3 runs 17 residues. The TCR sequence derives from a man between 18 and 35 years old in good health. The J gene is TRBJ1-2, the V gene TRBV12-3 or TRBV12-4; no clear D. The sequencing sample was made of blood. CDR3 sequence (DNA): TGTGCCAGCAGTCCCGCCCACGGCAGCGCGAACCCCTATGGCTACACCTTC. Amino acids: CASSPAHGSANPYGYTF.